This paragraph reports one TCR beta chain. Profiled with immunoSEQ multiplex PCR; TCRdb holds only in-frame clones, not every one. The profile covers about 74,000 clones, with about 88% appearing a single time and 1.3% to 1.5% taken by the ten largest. Germline lookup yields CDR1 LNHDA and CDR2 SQIVND (reference sequence). V lost 5 bases, J lost 2 bases, and 10 bases lay in between. CDR3 length: 14 residues. This sample is drawn from a study of blood T cell repertoires in COVID-19. Turning to the study itself: Sites in the United States, Italy and Spain provided acute and convalescent COVID-19 samples.

The clonotype was recovered from a man aged 50 or older with acute or convalescent COVID-19. The sample taken for sequencing was peripheral blood. The V and J genes are TRBV19 and TRBJ1-5; D is unclear. The CDR3 DNA reads as TGTGCCAGTAGTCTCTATCGAGGCAATCAGCCCCAGCATTTT. It specifies CASSLYRGNQPQHF. The entire variable domain, with the rest obtained from reference TRBV19 and TRBJ1-5, is as follows: DGGITQSPKYLFRKEGQNVTLSCEQNLNHDAMYWYRQDPGQGLRLIYYSQIVNDFQKGDIAEGYSVSREKKESFPLTVTSAQKNPTAFYLCASSLYRGNQPQHFGDGTRLSIL.